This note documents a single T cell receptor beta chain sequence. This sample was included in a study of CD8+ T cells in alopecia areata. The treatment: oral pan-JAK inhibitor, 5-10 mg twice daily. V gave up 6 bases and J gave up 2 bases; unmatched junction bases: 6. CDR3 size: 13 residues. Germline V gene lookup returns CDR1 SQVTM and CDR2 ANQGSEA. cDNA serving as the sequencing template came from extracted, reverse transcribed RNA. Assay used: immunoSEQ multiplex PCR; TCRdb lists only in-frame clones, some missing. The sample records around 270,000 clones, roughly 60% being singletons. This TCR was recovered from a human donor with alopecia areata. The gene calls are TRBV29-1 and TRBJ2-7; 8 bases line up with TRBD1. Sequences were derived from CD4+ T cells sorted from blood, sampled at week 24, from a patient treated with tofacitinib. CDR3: CSVRQGSTYEQYF. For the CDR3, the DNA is TGCAGCGTGAGACAGGGGTCCACCTACGAGCAGTACTTC.